This T cell receptor beta chain came from a study of blood T cell repertoires in COVID-19 (dated by TCRdb to 2020 to 2021). Turning to the overall study: The collaborator samples originated in the United States, Italy and Spain and spanned the acute and convalescent phases of COVID-19. The material from the prospective study consisted of cDNA or gDNA derived from T cells, B-cell-depleted T cells, or PBMCs. A freely available public database, intended as a resource for researchers studying the immune response to SARS-CoV-2, is where the repertoires were released. The samples were drawn from the first 160 participants of the ongoing ImmuneRACE study and from 1,254 subjects provided by 6 global collaborators. Sample metadata almost always included a de-identified subject ID, COVID-19 status, age in years and sex. Deeply sampled blood TCRbeta repertoires from subjects exposed to, actively infected with, or recovered from COVID-19 were included in the dataset. Where HLA class I and class II types were available, the types were taken from metadata supplied by the sample provider, not from assay-based typing.

Each collaborating institution followed its own protocols to collect whole blood in K2EDTA tubes. Collaborator samples were shipped for TCRbeta analysis as frozen whole blood, isolated PBMCs, or DNA extracted from either sample type. Worth noting for this clone: This receptor's antigen is unknown. Per-base qualities were not stored, and no clone one base away is much larger.

Points the paper makes about the study in general: How much clinical and demographic metadata was included differed by source and by participant, and the metadata was provided uncurated.

V is cut back by 1 base and J by 6 bases, with 10 bases in the junction unmatched. From cysteine to phenylalanine, the CDR3 is 17 amino acids long. Left in the record is the CDR3 DNA by itself, 51 bases read in frame from the first base. Taken from the germline V gene (reference sequence), the CDR1 and CDR2 loops are LNHDA and SQIVND. TCRbeta CDR3 regions were amplified from genomic DNA by means of the immunoSEQ Assay, a bias-controlled multiplex PCR. Under the source paper's analysis protocol: Nucleated cell counts per sample were estimated from amplification of reference gene primers within the assay. To quantify the absolute abundance of each unique TCRbeta CDR3 rearrangement, sequence reads were collapsed and filtered. Productive Simpson clonality was computed per sample as the square root of Simpson's diversity index over productive rearrangements. Here the immuneACCESS table is served through TCRdb, limited to in-frame sequences with V and J called. Missing clones are a known gap in these copies; in checked studies unresolved V genes cover under half, and the rest lacks a known reason. V and J calls and clone size are those listed in that table; D and trimming were worked out from the DNA. The sample records some 260,000 clones, about 70% of which are singletons. 3.3% of the sample goes to the ten largest clones.

This receptor was taken from a woman at least 80 years old with acute or convalescent COVID-19. The source material was peripheral blood. The sequence is built from TRBV19 and TRBJ2-2; 8 middle bases align to TRBD2. The sequence in DNA is TGTGCCAGTAGTATAGGAGGTCGGGGGGGTGCGGCCGGGGAGCTGTTTTTT. This is translated as CASSIGGRGGAAGELFF.